The clone carrying this T cell receptor beta chain was counted a few times. This specimen comes from a study of cytomegalovirus exposure and HLA in healthy donors. 60 Vbeta and 13 Jbeta primers were used in PCR. Here immunoSEQ multiplex PCR was the method, and the copy in TCRdb shows in-frame clones only, minus some. The table records roughly 100,000 clones, roughly 85% of them present only once. After removal of 5 bases from V and 0 bases from J, the junction contained 9 bases not matched to a gene. The germline V gene has CDR1 MNHEY and CDR2 SMNVEV (reference sequence). CDR3 length: 16 amino acids. The rearrangement joins TRBV27 to TRBJ2-7; 8 bases are a match to TRBD2. The material sequenced was PBMCs. The TCR comes from a man between 40 and 49 years old in good health and CMV-seronegative. The CDR3 sequence is CASSLTSGEVSYEQYF. The DNA for the CDR3 is TGTGCCAGCAGTCTAACTAGCGGAGAAGTCTCCTACGAGCAGTACTTC.